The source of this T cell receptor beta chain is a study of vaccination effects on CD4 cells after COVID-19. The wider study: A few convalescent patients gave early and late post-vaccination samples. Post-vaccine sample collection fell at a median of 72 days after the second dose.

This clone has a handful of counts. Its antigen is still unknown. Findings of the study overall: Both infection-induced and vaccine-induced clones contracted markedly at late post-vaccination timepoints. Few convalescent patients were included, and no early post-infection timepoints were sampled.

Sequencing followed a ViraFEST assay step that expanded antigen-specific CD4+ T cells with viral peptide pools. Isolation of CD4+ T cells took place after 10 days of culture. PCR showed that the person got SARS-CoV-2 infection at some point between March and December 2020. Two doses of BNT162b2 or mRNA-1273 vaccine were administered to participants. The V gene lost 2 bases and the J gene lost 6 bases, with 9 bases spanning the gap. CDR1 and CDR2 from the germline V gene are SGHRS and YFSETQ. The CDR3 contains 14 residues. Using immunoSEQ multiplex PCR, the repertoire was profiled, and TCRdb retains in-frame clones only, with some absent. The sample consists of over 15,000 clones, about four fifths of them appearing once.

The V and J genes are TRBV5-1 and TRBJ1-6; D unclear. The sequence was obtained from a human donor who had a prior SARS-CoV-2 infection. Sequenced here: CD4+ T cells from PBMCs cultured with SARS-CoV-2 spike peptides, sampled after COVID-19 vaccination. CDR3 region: CASSFEQSNSPLHF. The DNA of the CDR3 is TGCGCCAGCAGCTTTGAACAGAGTAATTCACCCCTCCACTTT.